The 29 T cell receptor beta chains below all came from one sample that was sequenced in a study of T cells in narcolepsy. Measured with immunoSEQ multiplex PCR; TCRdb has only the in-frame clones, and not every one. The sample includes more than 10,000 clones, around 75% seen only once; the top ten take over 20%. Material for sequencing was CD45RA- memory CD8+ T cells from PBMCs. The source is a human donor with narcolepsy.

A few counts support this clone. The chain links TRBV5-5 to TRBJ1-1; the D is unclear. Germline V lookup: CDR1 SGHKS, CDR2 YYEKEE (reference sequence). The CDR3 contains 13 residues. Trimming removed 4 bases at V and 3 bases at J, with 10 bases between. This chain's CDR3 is CASSQAIHTEAFF. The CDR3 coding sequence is TGTGCCAGCAGCCAAGCTATTCACACTGAAGCTTTCTTT.

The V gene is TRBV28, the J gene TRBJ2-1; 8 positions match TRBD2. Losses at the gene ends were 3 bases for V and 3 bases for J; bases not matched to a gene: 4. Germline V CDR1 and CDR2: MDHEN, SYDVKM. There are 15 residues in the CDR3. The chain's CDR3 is CASSLGGGNYNEQFF. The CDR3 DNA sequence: TGTGCCAGCAGTTTGGGCGGGGGGAACTACAATGAGCAGTTCTTC.

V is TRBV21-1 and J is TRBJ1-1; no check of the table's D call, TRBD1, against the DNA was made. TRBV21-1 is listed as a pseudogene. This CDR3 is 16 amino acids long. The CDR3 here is CASSPRQGFSSTEAFF. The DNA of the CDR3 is TGTGCCAGCAGCCCGAGGCAGGGCTTTAGTAGCACTGAAGCTTTCTTT.

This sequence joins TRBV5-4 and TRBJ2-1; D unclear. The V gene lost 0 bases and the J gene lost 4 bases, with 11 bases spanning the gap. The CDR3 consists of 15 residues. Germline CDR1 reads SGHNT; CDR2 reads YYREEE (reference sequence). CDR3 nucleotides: TGTGCCAGCAGCTTGGGATTGGGCGAGTACAATGAGCAGTTCTTC. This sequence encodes CASSLGLGEYNEQFF.

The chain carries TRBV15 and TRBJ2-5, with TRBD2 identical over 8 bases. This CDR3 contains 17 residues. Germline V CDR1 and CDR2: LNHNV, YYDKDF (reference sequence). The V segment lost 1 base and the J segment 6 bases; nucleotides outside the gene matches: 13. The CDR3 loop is CATSRALSGRRAKTQYF. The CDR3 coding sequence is TGTGCCACCAGCAGAGCCTTAAGCGGGAGAAGGGCAAAGACCCAGTACTTC.

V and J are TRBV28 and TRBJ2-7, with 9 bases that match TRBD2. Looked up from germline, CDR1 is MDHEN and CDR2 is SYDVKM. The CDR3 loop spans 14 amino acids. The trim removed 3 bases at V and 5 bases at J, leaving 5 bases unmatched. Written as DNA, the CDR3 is TGTGCCAGCAGTTTGATAGCGGGAGACCACGAGCAGTACTTC. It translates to CASSLIAGDHEQYF.

The CDR3 reads CASSYLGSNYEQYF. CDR3 DNA sequence: TGTGCCAGCAGTTATTTGGGTTCTAACTACGAGCAGTACTTC. This chain connects TRBV27 to TRBJ2-7; no reliable D call. The CDR3 has 14 residues. Germline CDR1 and CDR2: MNHEY and SMNVEV (reference sequence). The ends were cut back, 4 bases at V and 3 bases at J, with 13 bases in the middle.

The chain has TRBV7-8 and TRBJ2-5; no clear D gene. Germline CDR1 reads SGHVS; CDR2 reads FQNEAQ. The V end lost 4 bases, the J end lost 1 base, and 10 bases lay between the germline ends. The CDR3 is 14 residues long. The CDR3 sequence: CASSSWVTQETQYF. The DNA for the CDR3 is TGTGCCAGCAGCTCCTGGGTGACCCAAGAGACCCAGTACTTC.

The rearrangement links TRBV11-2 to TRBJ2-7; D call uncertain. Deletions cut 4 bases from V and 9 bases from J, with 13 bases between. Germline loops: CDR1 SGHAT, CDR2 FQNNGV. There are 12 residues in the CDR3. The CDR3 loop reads CASSSSVLRQYF. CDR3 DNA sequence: TGTGCCAGCAGCTCCTCGGTCCTACGGCAGTACTTC.

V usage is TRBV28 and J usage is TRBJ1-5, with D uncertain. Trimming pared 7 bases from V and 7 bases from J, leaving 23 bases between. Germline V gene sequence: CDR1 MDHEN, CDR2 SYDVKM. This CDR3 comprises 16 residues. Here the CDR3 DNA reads TGTGCCAGCAATCCCTCCCCGACGACGTGGGAACAGCCCCAGCATTTT. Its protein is CASNPSPTTWEQPQHF.

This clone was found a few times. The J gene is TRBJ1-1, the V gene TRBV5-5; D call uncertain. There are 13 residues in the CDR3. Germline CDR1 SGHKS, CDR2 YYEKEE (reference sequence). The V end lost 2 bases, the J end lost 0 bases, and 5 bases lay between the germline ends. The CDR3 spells CASSLSLNTEAFF. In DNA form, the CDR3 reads TGTGCCAGCAGCTTATCGTTGAACACTGAAGCTTTCTTT.

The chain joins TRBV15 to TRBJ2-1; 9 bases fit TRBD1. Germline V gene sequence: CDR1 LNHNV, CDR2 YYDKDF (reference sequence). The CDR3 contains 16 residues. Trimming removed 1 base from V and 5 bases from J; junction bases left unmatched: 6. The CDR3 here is CATSRGGQGWDNEQFF. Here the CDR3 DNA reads TGTGCCACCAGCAGAGGAGGACAGGGGTGGGACAATGAGCAGTTCTTC.

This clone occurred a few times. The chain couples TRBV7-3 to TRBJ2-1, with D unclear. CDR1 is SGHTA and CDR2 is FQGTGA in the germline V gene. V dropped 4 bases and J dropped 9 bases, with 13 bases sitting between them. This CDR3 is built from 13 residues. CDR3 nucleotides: TGTGCCAGCAGCTATATCGATCTAGGTGAGCAGTTCTTC. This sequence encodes CASSYIDLGEQFF.

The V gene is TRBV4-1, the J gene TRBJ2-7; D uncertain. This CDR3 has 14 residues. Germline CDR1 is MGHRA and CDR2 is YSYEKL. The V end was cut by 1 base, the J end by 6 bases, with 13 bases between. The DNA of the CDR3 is TGCGCCAGCAGCCAAGTCAACGTCGCGAGCGAGCAGTACTTC. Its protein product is CASSQVNVASEQYF.

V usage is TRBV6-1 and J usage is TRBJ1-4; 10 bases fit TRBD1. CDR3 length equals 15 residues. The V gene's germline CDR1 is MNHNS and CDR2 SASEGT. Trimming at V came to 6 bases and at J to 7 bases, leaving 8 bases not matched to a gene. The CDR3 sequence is CASSPGTGESEKLFF. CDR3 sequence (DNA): TGTGCCAGCAGCCCCGGGACAGGGGAAAGTGAAAAACTGTTTTTT.

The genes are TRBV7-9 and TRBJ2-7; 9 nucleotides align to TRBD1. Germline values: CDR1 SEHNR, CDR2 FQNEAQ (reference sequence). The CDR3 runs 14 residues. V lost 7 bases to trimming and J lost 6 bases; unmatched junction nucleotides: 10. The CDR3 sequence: CASNKQGARSEQYF. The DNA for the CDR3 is TGTGCCAGCAACAAACAGGGGGCGCGGTCCGAGCAGTACTTC.

CDR3 sequence (DNA): TGTGCCAGCGTGGAGAGGGATAATCAGCCCCAGCATTTT. Translating gives CASVERDNQPQHF. The rearrangement links TRBV6-5 to TRBJ1-5; D not resolved. The CDR3 covers 13 residues. Germline CDR1 and CDR2: MNHEY and SVGAGI. V gave up 8 bases and J gave up 4 bases, with 12 bases separating them.

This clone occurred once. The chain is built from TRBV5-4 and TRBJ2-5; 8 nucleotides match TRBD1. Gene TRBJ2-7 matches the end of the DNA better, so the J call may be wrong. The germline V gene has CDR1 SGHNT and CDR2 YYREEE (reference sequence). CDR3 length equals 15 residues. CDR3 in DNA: TGTGCCAGCAACTCTGTGGATCAGGGGGCCCACGAGCAGTACTTC. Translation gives CASNSVDQGAHEQYF.

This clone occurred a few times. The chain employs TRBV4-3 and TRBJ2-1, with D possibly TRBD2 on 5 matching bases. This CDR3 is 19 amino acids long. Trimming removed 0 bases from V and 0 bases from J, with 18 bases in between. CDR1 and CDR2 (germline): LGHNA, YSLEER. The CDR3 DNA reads TGCGCCAGCAGCCAAGATCTTGAGAAAAGCGGATACTCCTACAATGAGCAGTTCTTC. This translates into CASSQDLEKSGYSYNEQFF.

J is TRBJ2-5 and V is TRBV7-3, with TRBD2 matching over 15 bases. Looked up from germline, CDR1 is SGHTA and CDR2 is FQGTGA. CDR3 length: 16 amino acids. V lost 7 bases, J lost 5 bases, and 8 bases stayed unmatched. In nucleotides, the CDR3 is TGTGCCAGCATCCCCGGGGGGACTAGCGGGAGGGAGACCCAGTACTTC. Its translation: CASIPGGTSGRETQYF.

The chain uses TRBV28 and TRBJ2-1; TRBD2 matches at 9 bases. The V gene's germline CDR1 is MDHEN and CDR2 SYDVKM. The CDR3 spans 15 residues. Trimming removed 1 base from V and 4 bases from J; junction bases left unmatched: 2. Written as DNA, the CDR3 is TGTGCCAGCAGTTTATCAGCGGGAGGATACAATGAGCAGTTCTTC. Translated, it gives CASSLSAGGYNEQFF.

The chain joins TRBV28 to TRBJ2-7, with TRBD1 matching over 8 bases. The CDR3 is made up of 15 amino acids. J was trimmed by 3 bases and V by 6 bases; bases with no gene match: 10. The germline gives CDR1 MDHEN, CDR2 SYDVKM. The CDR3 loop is CASSRTGTGSYEQYF. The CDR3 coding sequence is TGTGCCAGCAGCCGCACCGGGACAGGAAGCTACGAGCAGTACTTC.

The chain's CDR3 is CASSATQVFVNNEQFF. CDR3 DNA: TGTGCCAGCAGCGCGACCCAGGTGTTTGTAAATAATGAGCAGTTCTTC. V is TRBV9 and J is TRBJ2-1; no firm D call. Germline assignment: CDR1 SGDLS and CDR2 YYNGEE. V was cut by 3 bases and J by 7 bases, with 20 bases left in between. The CDR3 extends over 16 amino acids.

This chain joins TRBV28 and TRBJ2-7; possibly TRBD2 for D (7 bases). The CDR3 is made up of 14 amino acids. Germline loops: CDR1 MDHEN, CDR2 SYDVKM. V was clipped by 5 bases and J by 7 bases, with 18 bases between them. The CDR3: CASSPIRGAREQYF. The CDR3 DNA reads TGTGCCAGCAGTCCTATCCGGGGGGCCCGGGAGCAGTACTTC. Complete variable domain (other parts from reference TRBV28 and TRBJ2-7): DVKVTQSSRYLVKRTGEKVFLECVQDMDHENMFWYRQDPGLGLRLIYFSYDVKMKEKGDIPEGYSVSREKKERFSLILESASTNQTSMYLCASSPIRGAREQYFGPGTRLTVT.

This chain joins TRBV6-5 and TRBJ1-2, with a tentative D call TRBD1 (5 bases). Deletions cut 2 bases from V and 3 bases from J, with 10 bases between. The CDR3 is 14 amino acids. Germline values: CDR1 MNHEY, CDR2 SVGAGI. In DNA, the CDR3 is TGTGCCAGCAGTTACAGGGGCTCGTACTATGGCTACACCTTC. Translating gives CASSYRGSYYGYTF.

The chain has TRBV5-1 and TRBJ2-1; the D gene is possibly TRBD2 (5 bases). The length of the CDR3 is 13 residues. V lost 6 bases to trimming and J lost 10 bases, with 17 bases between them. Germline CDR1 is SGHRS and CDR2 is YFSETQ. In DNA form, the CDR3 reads TGCGCCAGCACCGCGCTTTCCAGGAGGGAGCAGTTCTTC. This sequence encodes CASTALSRREQFF.

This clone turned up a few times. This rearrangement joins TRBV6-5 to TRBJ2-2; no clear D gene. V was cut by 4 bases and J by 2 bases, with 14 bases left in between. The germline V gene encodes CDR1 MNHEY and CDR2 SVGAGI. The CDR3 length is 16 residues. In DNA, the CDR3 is TGTGCCAGCAGTTTCTTTGACCCAGCCAACACCGGGGAGCTGTTTTTT. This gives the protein CASSFFDPANTGELFF.

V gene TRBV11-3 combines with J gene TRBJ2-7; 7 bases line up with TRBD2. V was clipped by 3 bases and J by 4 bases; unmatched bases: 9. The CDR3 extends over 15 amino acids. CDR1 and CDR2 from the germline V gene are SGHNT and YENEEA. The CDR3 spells CASSLGGSVLYEQYF. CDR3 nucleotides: TGTGCCAGCAGCTTGGGAGGGTCGGTTTTGTACGAGCAGTACTTC.

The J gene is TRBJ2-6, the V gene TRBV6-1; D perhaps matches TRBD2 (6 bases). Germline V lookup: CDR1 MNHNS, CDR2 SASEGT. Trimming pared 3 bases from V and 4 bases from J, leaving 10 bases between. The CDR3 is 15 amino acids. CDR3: CASSDKAGGANVLTF. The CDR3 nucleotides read TGTGCCAGCAGTGATAAGGCGGGGGGGGCCAACGTCCTGACTTTC.